The clone carrying this TCR beta chain has ten or more counts. Its antigen remains unknown. The data were obtained in a study of T-cell reconstitution after alpha-beta-depleted transplantation in children. General observations from the study: Among T cells one year after transplant, newly produced cells accounted for most counts and diversity. Two months or so post-transplant, alpha-beta T cells reportedly derived from several hundred expanded graft clones. Recipient T cells and thymic progenitors that survived gave rise to the high TCRbeta diversity observed at day 60 in some patients.

Germline V gene data show CDR1 as PRHDT and CDR2 as FYEKMQ (reference sequence). The CDR3 is made up of 14 amino acids. The trim removed 4 bases at V and 0 bases at J, leaving 1 base unmatched. Unique molecular identifiers were incorporated when the TCRbeta library was constructed. From the PCR reads, TCRdb called clonotypes with MiXCR, one entry per CDR3 protein. The sample consists of over 150,000 distinct CDR3 sequences, roughly 7.1% of them appearing once. Source: PBMCs, taken before TCRalphabeta/CD19-depleted stem cell transplant. This receptor was taken from a boy between 2 and 15 years old with acute lymphoblastic leukemia, due to receive a stem cell transplant. The chain combines TRBV13 with TRBJ2-7, with TRBD1 matching over 9 bases. The CDR3 nucleotides are TGTGCCAGCAGCTCGACAGGGGGCTCCTACGAGCAGTACTTC. Translating it yields CASSSTGGSYEQYF.